Following are 5 T cell receptor beta chains from one sample sequenced in a study of T cell responses to AZD1222 COVID-19 vaccine. Method: immunoSEQ multiplex PCR; TCRdb's copy keeps in-frame clones and lacks some. The sample contains about 120,000 clones, approximately 90% of which appear only once. This specimen was peripheral blood, taken on day 0 of AZD1222 vaccination. These receptors were obtained from an adult in good health.

This chain links TRBV2 with TRBJ1-2; 11 bases are a match to TRBD1. Germline-derived CDR1 and CDR2 are SNHLY and FYNNEI. The CDR3 has 14 residues. Germline trimming cut 6 bases from V and 0 bases from J; bases unmatched to any gene: 0. CDR3 in DNA: TGTGCCAGCAGGGACAGGGGGCCTAACTATGGCTACACCTTC. Translated, it gives CASRDRGPNYGYTF.

The genes are TRBV9 and TRBJ2-4, with 7 positions matching TRBD1. V gave up 4 bases and J gave up 0 bases; unmatched junction bases: 13. CDR3 length: 18 amino acids. Per germline, CDR1 SGDLS and CDR2 YYNGEE. As DNA, the CDR3 is TGTGCCAGCAGCTCGACGACAGGGAGAGGGAGAGCCAAAAACATTCAGTACTTC. Residues: CASSSTTGRGRAKNIQYF.

The rearrangement links TRBV5-1 to TRBJ2-7; TRBD1 matches 7 bases. In germline, CDR1 is SGHRS, CDR2 YFSETQ. The CDR3 runs to 14 residues. V lost 2 bases to trimming and J lost 1 base; unmatched junction nucleotides: 3. The CDR3 DNA is TGCGCCAGCAGCTTTAACAGGGGATCCTACGAGCAGTACTTC. Its translation is CASSFNRGSYEQYF. Complete variable domain (other parts from reference TRBV5-1 and TRBJ2-7): KAGVTQTPRYLIKTRGQQVTLSCSPISGHRSVSWYQQTPGQGLQFLFEYFSETQRNKGNFPGRFSGRQFSNSRSEMNVSTLELGDSALYLCASSFNRGSYEQYFGPGTRLTVT.

The CDR3 nucleotides read TGTGCCAGCAGCGCCGCGCATCACACCGGGGAGCTGTTTTTT. It yields the protein CASSAAHHTGELFF. V and J are TRBV7-3 and TRBJ2-2; no clear D gene. The V gene's germline CDR1 is SGHTA and CDR2 FQGTGA. The germline V and J ends were trimmed by 5 bases and 3 bases, with 10 bases remaining between them. There are 14 residues in the CDR3.

The J gene is TRBJ2-6, the V gene TRBV7-9, with TRBD1 matching 7 bases. The germline V gene encodes CDR1 SEHNR and CDR2 FQNEAQ (reference sequence). CDR3 length: 18 residues. The V segment lost 5 bases and the J segment 1 base; nucleotides outside the gene matches: 11. CDR3 amino acids: CASSEIPGGSSGANVLTF. DNA for the CDR3: TGTGCCAGCAGCGAAATTCCAGGGGGATCTTCTGGGGCCAACGTCCTGACTTTC.